The 24 T cell receptor beta chains given below trace back to one sample, sequenced in a study of cytomegalovirus exposure and HLA in healthy donors. Primers included in the PCR were 60 Vbeta and 13 Jbeta primers. Sequenced by immunoSEQ multiplex PCR; TCRdb stores in-frame clones only, minus some. Among just over 150,000 clones listed, approximately 86% were seen once. What was sequenced was PBMCs. These receptors were collected from a woman in her 50s in good health and CMV-seropositive.

The chain employs TRBV7-3 and TRBJ2-2; weak D call: TRBD2 (7 bases). Trimming took 4 bases from V and 8 from J, leaving 20 bases between them. Per the germline V gene, CDR1 is SGHTA and CDR2 is FQGTGA. The CDR3 runs to 16 residues. CDR3 coding DNA: TGTGCCAGCAGCTCGGAGGGGGGGAACGAACCGGGGGAGCTGTTTTTT. Translation gives CASSSEGGNEPGELFF.

This clone was detected once. The chain is built from TRBV5-1 and TRBJ1-1; D is unresolved. Trimming pared 0 bases from V and 2 bases from J, leaving 17 bases between. The CDR3 is 17 residues long. The V gene's germline CDR1 is SGHRS and CDR2 YFSETQ. CDR3: CASSLGPIQPANTEAFF. As DNA, the CDR3 is TGCGCCAGCAGCTTGGGACCTATACAGCCAGCAAACACTGAAGCTTTCTTT.

This chain connects TRBV28 to TRBJ1-6; TRBD1 agrees at 7 bases. This CDR3 spans 16 amino acids. The V segment lost 7 bases and the J segment 1 base; nucleotides outside the gene matches: 7. CDR1 is MDHEN and CDR2 is SYDVKM in the germline V gene. The CDR3 here is CASTAGGRSYNSPLHF. In DNA form, the CDR3 reads TGTGCCAGCACCGCAGGGGGTAGGTCCTATAATTCACCCCTCCACTTT. Variable domain in full (rest from reference TRBV28 and TRBJ1-6): DVKVTQSSRYLVKRTGEKVFLECVQDMDHENMFWYRQDPGLGLRLIYFSYDVKMKEKGDIPEGYSVSREKKERFSLILESASTNQTSMYLCASTAGGRSYNSPLHFGNGTRLTVT.

The V gene is TRBV5-6, the J gene TRBJ1-3; a possible D gene is TRBD1 (5 bases). This CDR3 spans 14 amino acids. Germline values: CDR1 SGHDT, CDR2 YYEEEE. V lost 4 bases and J lost 4, with 12 bases in between. DNA for the CDR3: TGTGCCAGCAGCCGGGACGGGGGAGGAAACACCATATATTTT. Its translation: CASSRDGGGNTIYF. Supplemented by reference TRBV5-6 and TRBJ1-3, the full variable domain reads DAGVTQSPTHLIKTRGQQVTLRCSPKSGHDTVSWYQQALGQGPQFIFQYYEEEERQRGNFPDRFSGHQFPNYSSELNVNALLLGDSALYLCASSRDGGGNTIYFGEGSWLTVV.

This clone has a handful of counts. The chain employs TRBV30 and TRBJ2-3; weak D call: TRBD2 (5 bases). Trimming took 5 bases from V and 1 from J, leaving 10 bases between them. The germline gives CDR1 GTSNPN, CDR2 SVGIG (reference sequence). This CDR3 spans 13 amino acids. CDR3 DNA sequence: TGTGCCTGGCGAGGGTCGGGCACAGATACGCAGTATTTT. As protein: CAWRGSGTDTQYF.

This chain connects TRBV30 to TRBJ2-7; 9 bases map to TRBD1. The CDR3 is made up of 13 amino acids. J lost 4 bases, V lost 3 bases, and 4 bases had no gene match. Per germline, CDR1 GTSNPN and CDR2 SVGIG (reference sequence). The CDR3 loop reads CAWSRQGGYEQYF. DNA of the CDR3: TGTGCCTGGAGCCGACAGGGGGGATACGAGCAGTACTTC.

The chain employs TRBV4-3 and TRBJ2-2; D unclear. Trimming pared 0 bases from V and 5 bases from J, leaving 4 bases between. CDR3 size: 13 residues. Germline CDR1 and CDR2: LGHNA and YSLEER. For the CDR3, the DNA is TGCGCCAGCAGCCAAGACTTAACCGGGGAGCTGTTTTTT. Translation gives CASSQDLTGELFF.

The V call is TRBV6-6, the J call TRBJ1-6; D is ambiguous. Germline-derived CDR1 and CDR2 are MNHNY and SVGAGI (reference sequence). V lost 7 bases and J 0 bases, leaving 10 bases between the germline ends. This CDR3 has 15 amino acids. The CDR3 loop is CASNTESSYNSPLHF. In DNA form, the CDR3 reads TGTGCCAGCAATACGGAGAGCTCCTATAATTCACCCCTCCACTTT.

This chain uses TRBV5-5 with TRBJ2-7, with 8 bases matching TRBD1. Germline V lookup: CDR1 SGHKS, CDR2 YYEKEE (reference sequence). The CDR3 runs 14 residues. V dropped 4 bases and J dropped 4; count of bases not matched to a gene: 7. CDR3 sequence (DNA): TGTGCCAGCAGCCCGATCGACAGGGGATACGAGCAGTACTTC. Its translation is CASSPIDRGYEQYF. Looking up the rest from reference TRBV5-5 and TRBJ2-7 gives the full variable domain: DAGVTQSPTHLIKTRGQQVTLRCSPISGHKSVSWYQQVLGQGPQFIFQYYEKEERGRGNFPDRFSARQFPNYSSELNVNALLLGDSALYLCASSPIDRGYEQYFGPGTRLTVT.

The chain combines TRBV19 with TRBJ1-5; D may be TRBD1 (6 bases). CDR1 LNHDA and CDR2 SQIVND come from the germline V gene (reference sequence). The CDR3 has 15 amino acids. The germline V and J ends were trimmed by 7 bases and 0 bases, with 13 bases remaining between them. The CDR3 DNA sequence: TGTGCCAGTAAGACGCTGGACAGTAGCAATCAGCCCCAGCATTTT. It translates to CASKTLDSSNQPQHF.

This chain joins TRBV28 and TRBJ2-7; 7 bases line up with TRBD1. J lost 9 bases, V lost 0 bases, and 5 bases had no gene match. Germline V CDR1 and CDR2: MDHEN, SYDVKM. CDR3 length equals 13 residues. The chain's CDR3 is CASSLWGRQGQYF. The CDR3 DNA reads as TGTGCCAGCAGTTTATGGGGCCGACAGGGGCAGTACTTC.

This clone was recorded only once. The gene calls are TRBV19 and TRBJ2-7; 8 nucleotides line up with TRBD1. Germline V gives CDR1 LNHDA, CDR2 SQIVND (reference sequence). Trimming cost V 1 base and J 8 bases; bases outside gene matches: 4. This CDR3 has 13 amino acids. Here the CDR3 DNA reads TGTGCCAGTAGTATAGGGACAGGGAATAAGCAGTACTTC. Translating it yields CASSIGTGNKQYF.

The rearrangement uses TRBV6-5 and TRBJ2-3, with 10 bases lining up with TRBD2. Per the germline V gene, CDR1 is MNHEY and CDR2 is SVGAGI. The CDR3 consists of 16 residues. V shed 2 bases and J 5 bases; nucleotides not matched to a gene: 7. This chain's CDR3 is CASSYRLAGVVDTQYF. In DNA form, the CDR3 reads TGTGCCAGCAGTTACCGTCTAGCGGGGGTAGTAGATACGCAGTATTTT.

The J gene is TRBJ2-7, the V gene TRBV5-1, with 9 bases that match TRBD1. With V trimmed by 5 bases and J by 2 bases, 5 bases remained unmatched. The CDR3 sequence is 14 residues long. Germline CDR1 and CDR2: SGHRS and YFSETQ. The CDR3 nucleotides read TGCGCCAGCAGTACGACAGGGGGAACCTACGAGCAGTACTTC. It is translated as CASSTTGGTYEQYF.

This clone was counted only a few times. The chain employs TRBV6-1 and TRBJ2-3; 7 nucleotides line up with TRBD2. CDR1 and CDR2 (germline): MNHNS, SASEGT. After removal of 6 bases from V and 0 bases from J, the junction contained 0 bases not matched to a gene. The CDR3 runs to 13 residues. The CDR3 sequence is CASRGGSTDTQYF. DNA for the CDR3: TGTGCCAGCAGGGGAGGGAGCACAGATACGCAGTATTTT.

The genes are TRBV7-4 and TRBJ2-4, with 7 bases lining up with TRBD1. Trimming removed 5 bases from V and 0 bases from J; junction bases left unmatched: 16. The germline V gene encodes CDR1 SGHVT and CDR2 SQSDAQ. The CDR3 sequence is 19 residues long. The CDR3 reads CASSLRQGQALLAKNIQYF. The CDR3 DNA reads TGTGCCAGCAGCCTTAGACAGGGCCAAGCTCTTCTAGCCAAAAACATTCAGTACTTC.

The genes are TRBV5-1 and TRBJ2-7; 8 positions match TRBD2. This CDR3 contains 16 residues. The V gene end was trimmed by 1 base and the J gene end by 1 base; junction bases not matched to a gene: 7. The germline V gene encodes CDR1 SGHRS and CDR2 YFSETQ. CDR3 sequence (DNA): TGCGCCAGCAGCTTGAAAGGCGGGGGGCCTTCCTACGAGCAGTACTTC. It yields the protein CASSLKGGGPSYEQYF.

The genes are TRBV29-1 and TRBJ1-1, with a weak D call TRBD1 (5 bases). V was clipped by 4 bases and J by 5 bases, with 11 bases between them. This CDR3 spans 12 amino acids. Germline CDR1 SQVTM, CDR2 ANQGSEA. CDR3 region: CSVVLGDTEAFF. CDR3 nucleotides: TGCAGCGTTGTGCTAGGGGATACTGAAGCTTTCTTT.

The chain links TRBV2 to TRBJ1-1; tentative D call: TRBD1 (5 bases). The germline V gene encodes CDR1 SNHLY and CDR2 FYNNEI. V shed 6 bases and J shed 0 bases, with 17 bases lying between them. The CDR3 has 16 residues. DNA of the CDR3: TGTGCCAGCAGACATGCCGGGACTTCCATGAACACTGAAGCTTTCTTT. It translates to CASRHAGTSMNTEAFF. Based on the CDR3 plus reference TRBV2 and TRBJ1-1, the full variable domain is EPEVTQTPSHQVTQMGQEVILRCVPISNHLYFYWYRQILGQKVEFLVSFYNNEISEKSEIFDDQFSVERPDGSNFTLKIRSTKLEDSAMYFCASRHAGTSMNTEAFFGQGTRLTVV.

The chain couples TRBV10-3 to TRBJ2-7, with D possibly TRBD2 on 6 matching bases. CDR3 length: 12 residues. Germline V gene data show CDR1 as ENHRY and CDR2 as SYGVKD. Trimming shortened V by 6 bases and J by 6 bases, and 12 bases separated the two germline ends. The chain's CDR3 is CAIRGRELEQYF. The DNA of the CDR3 is TGTGCCATCAGGGGCCGGGAGCTCGAGCAGTACTTC.

This clone has a handful of counts. The V call is TRBV5-6, the J call TRBJ1-1; TRBD1 matches at 8 bases. Trimming removed 4 bases from V and 11 bases from J; junction bases left unmatched: 22. Per germline, CDR1 SGHDT and CDR2 YYEEEE. This CDR3 contains 17 residues. CDR3 sequence (DNA): TGTGCCAGCAGCCCTACCCAGTCGGGACAGGTCTACTCTGGCGCTTTCTTT. Translation gives CASSPTQSGQVYSGAFF.

The V and J genes are TRBV5-4 and TRBJ2-7; TRBD2 agrees at 13 bases. From germline, CDR1 is SGHNT and CDR2 YYREEE (reference sequence). This CDR3 is built from 16 residues. The trim removed 0 bases at V and 5 bases at J, leaving 5 bases unmatched. CDR3 DNA sequence: TGTGCCAGCAGCTTGGCGACTAGCGGGGGGACCCACGAGCAGTACTTC. This sequence encodes CASSLATSGGTHEQYF. Variable domain in full (rest from reference TRBV5-4 and TRBJ2-7): ETGVTQSPTHLIKTRGQQVTLRCSSQSGHNTVSWYQQALGQGPQFIFQYYREEENGRGNFPPRFSGLQFPNYSSELNVNALELDDSALYLCASSLATSGGTHEQYFGPGTRLTVT.

This clone was found a few times. The genes are TRBV7-2 and TRBJ2-1; 10 bases are shared with TRBD2. CDR3 length: 16 residues. Germline V CDR1 and CDR2: SGHTA, FQGNSA. The junction had 4 bases not matched to a gene; V was cut back by 1 base and J by 4 bases. The CDR3 nucleotides read TGTGCCAGCAGCTTAGAGCTAGCGGGGGCTTACAATGAGCAGTTCTTC. Translated, it gives CASSLELAGAYNEQFF.

The gene calls are TRBV29-1 and TRBJ2-2; the match to TRBD1 covers 10 bases. The CDR3 has 16 amino acids. Trimming removed 6 bases from V and 5 bases from J; junction bases left unmatched: 12. Per the germline V gene, CDR1 is SQVTM and CDR2 is ANQGSEA. The CDR3 DNA reads as TGCAGCGTCTCCGGGACAGGGGCAAGGGGTACCGGGGAGCTGTTTTTT. Translating it yields CSVSGTGARGTGELFF.